This T cell receptor beta chain appears in the sequencing data of a study of cytomegalovirus exposure and HLA in healthy donors. Findings and caveats of the study: Some V segments (TRBV6-2 and TRBV6-3 among them) were excluded as indistinguishable. Rarity held for most TCR sequences, but there were some public TCRs that occurred in many donors. Most of the CMV-associated TCR beta chains (in a later analysis) appeared to be HLA-restricted.

The V and J ends lost 5 bases and 4 bases respectively, with 11 bases between them. Germline CDR1 reads MNHEY; CDR2 reads SMNVEV (reference sequence). The CDR3 length is 13 residues. Primers included in the PCR were 60 Vbeta and 13 Jbeta primers. Produced via immunoSEQ multiplex PCR; TCRdb's table is partial and in-frame only. The table has some 84,000 clones, roughly 73% seen once; the top ten hold about 2%. A remark on this clone: Its specificity is unknown.

The source is a boy aged 5 to 17 in good health and CMV-seronegative. Sequencing was performed on PBMCs. The chain joins TRBV27 to TRBJ1-1; possible D gene TRBD1, 5 bases. This chain's CDR3 is CASSDGGSTEAFF. The DNA for the CDR3 is TGTGCCAGCAGTGATGGGGGGTCCACTGAAGCTTTCTTT.